Sequencing of this T cell receptor beta chain was carried out in a study of T cells in Graves' hyperthyroidism and ophthalmopathy. Lactation, pregnancy, other autoimmune disease or uncontrolled infection excluded patients. This clonotype has only a few counts. The junction had 12 bases not matched to a gene; V was cut back by 0 bases and J by 8 bases. Germline assignment: CDR1 LNHDA and CDR2 SQIVND (reference sequence). The CDR3 has 17 residues. Amplified TCR beta CDR3 regions came from RNA transcripts. The TCR CDR3 was amplified in a first-round RT-PCR using the HTBI primer set. TCRdb ran MiXCR on the multiplex PCR reads and lists one entry per CDR3 protein. Of over 450,000 distinct CDR3 sequences listed, approximately 14% are singletons.

Specimen: blood. The rearrangement uses TRBV19 and TRBJ2-1, with TRBD2 identical over 8 bases. The TCR originated in a woman under 30 with Graves' hyperthyroidism. The CDR3 spells CASSIDPGRPRGDEQFF. In DNA, the CDR3 is TGTGCCAGTAGTATAGATCCAGGACGCCCGCGGGGGGATGAGCAGTTCTTC. The full variable domain, in which reference TRBV19 and TRBJ2-1 provide the parts outside the CDR3, is DGGITQSPKYLFRKEGQNVTLSCEQNLNHDAMYWYRQDPGQGLRLIYYSQIVNDFQKGDIAEGYSVSREKKESFPLTVTSAQKNPTAFYLCASSIDPGRPRGDEQFFGPGTRLTVL.